This entry lists 17 T cell receptor beta chains sequenced from one sample in a study of blood T cell repertoires in COVID-19. TCRdb's copy holds only in-frame clones and misses some; the assay was immunoSEQ multiplex PCR. This sample yields almost 25,000 clones, of which under 95% are seen a single time; roughly a third belongs to the top ten. Sequencing was performed on peripheral blood. Receptor source: a man between 65 and 85 years old with active COVID-19.

This chain links TRBV11-2 with TRBJ2-1; D unclear. The CDR3 contains 12 residues. Trimming removed 3 bases at V and 10 bases at J, with 10 bases between. Germline V gene lookup returns CDR1 SGHAT and CDR2 FQNNGV. CDR3 in amino acids: CASSFARLEQFF. As DNA, the CDR3 is TGTGCCAGCAGCTTCGCGAGGCTAGAGCAGTTCTTC.

The J gene is TRBJ1-4, the V gene TRBV6-5, with D perhaps matching TRBD1 (6 bases). Looked up from germline, CDR1 is MNHEY and CDR2 is SVGAGI. CDR3 length: 14 amino acids. V dropped 5 bases and J dropped 8 bases, with 15 bases sitting between them. The CDR3 loop is CASSTTGSSEKLFF. DNA for the CDR3: TGTGCCAGCAGTACTACAGGGTCGAGCGAAAAACTGTTTTTT.

This clone showed up just once. The V call is TRBV19, the J call TRBJ2-6, with D possibly being TRBD1 (6 bases). The CDR3 runs 17 residues. Germline CDR1 LNHDA, CDR2 SQIVND (reference sequence). The germline V and J ends were trimmed by 4 bases and 0 bases, with 13 bases remaining between them. This CDR3 reads CASSTRDTASGANVLTF. The CDR3 DNA is TGTGCCAGTAGTACCCGGGACACCGCCTCTGGGGCCAACGTCCTGACTTTC.

The chain combines TRBV7-2 with TRBJ1-2, with D perhaps matching TRBD1 (6 bases). Germline-derived CDR1 and CDR2 are SGHTA and FQGNSA. V lost 2 bases, J lost 4 bases, and 11 bases lay in between. The CDR3 runs to 14 residues. The CDR3 loop reads CASSLSGGTYGYTF. CDR3 coding DNA: TGTGCCAGCAGCTTAAGTGGGGGCACCTATGGCTACACCTTC.

The V call is TRBV28, the J call TRBJ1-6; 7 bases are shared with TRBD1. The CDR3 runs to 14 residues. Trimming took 6 bases from V and 5 from J; bases not matched to a gene: 4. Per germline, CDR1 MDHEN and CDR2 SYDVKM. CDR3 sequence reads: CASSKDRDNSPLHF. The CDR3 DNA is TGTGCCAGCAGCAAAGACAGGGATAATTCACCCCTCCACTTT.

The rearrangement links TRBV5-5 to TRBJ2-3; the D gene is possibly TRBD1 (6 bases). The V gene lost 3 bases and the J gene lost 4 bases, with 9 bases spanning the gap. Per germline, CDR1 SGHKS and CDR2 YYEKEE (reference sequence). This CDR3 has 13 amino acids. The CDR3 loop is CASSSEGADTQYF. CDR3 nucleotides: TGTGCCAGCAGCTCCGAGGGGGCAGATACGCAGTATTTT.

The rearrangement joins TRBV19 to TRBJ2-3, with D tentatively TRBD2 (7 bases). The germline V gene has CDR1 LNHDA and CDR2 SQIVND (reference sequence). Deletions cut 0 bases from V and 2 bases from J, with 18 bases between. CDR3 length equals 18 residues. The CDR3 spells CASSIDRGASGYTDTQYF. CDR3 bases: TGTGCCAGTAGTATAGATCGGGGGGCTAGCGGATACACAGATACGCAGTATTTT.

The chain is built from TRBV5-1 and TRBJ2-1; 7 nucleotides line up with TRBD2. This CDR3 has 14 amino acids. From germline, CDR1 is SGHRS and CDR2 YFSETQ. Trimming took 0 bases from V and 8 from J; bases not matched to a gene: 5. The CDR3 DNA sequence: TGCGCCAGCAGCTTGGTGGCGGGGGTAGATGAGCAGTTCTTC. It codes for CASSLVAGVDEQFF.

The chain combines TRBV13 with TRBJ2-7; tentative D call: TRBD1 (6 bases). In germline, CDR1 is PRHDT, CDR2 FYEKMQ (reference sequence). V lost 3 bases and J 5 bases, leaving 17 bases between the germline ends. CDR3 length equals 15 residues. Here the CDR3 DNA reads TGTGCCAGCAGCTTCCCGAAGCAGGGGATCCACGAGCAGTACTTC. Amino acid sequence: CASSFPKQGIHEQYF.

The chain couples TRBV7-2 to TRBJ2-7, with 10 bases lining up with TRBD2. Per germline, CDR1 SGHTA and CDR2 FQGNSA. This CDR3 region has 14 residues. J gave up 6 bases and V 5 bases, and 7 bases lay outside the gene matches. CDR3 DNA: TGTGCCAGCAGCCAATCTAGCGGGAGAAGCGAGCAGTACTTC. Translating gives CASSQSSGRSEQYF. Using reference TRBV7-2 and TRBJ2-7 for the parts outside the CDR3, the full variable domain is GAGVSQSPSNKVTEKGKDVELRCDPISGHTALYWYRQSLGQGLEFLIYFQGNSAPDKSGLPSDRFSAERTGGSVSTLTIQRTQQEDSAVYLCASSQSSGRSEQYFGPGTRLTVT.

The chain is built from TRBV30 and TRBJ2-7; D call uncertain. Trimming left V 2 bases short and J 2 bases short, with 4 bases between. From germline, CDR1 is GTSNPN and CDR2 SVGIG (reference sequence). The length of the CDR3 is 11 residues. The CDR3, as DNA: TGTGCCTGGAGTATCGCCTACGAGCAGTACTTC. Residues: CAWSIAYEQYF.

CDR3 bases: TGTGCCAGCAGTTTATTCGGGAGGGTGTATGGAAATGAGCAGTTCTTC. It translates to CASSLFGRVYGNEQFF. The V and J genes are TRBV28 and TRBJ2-1, with 8 bases matching TRBD2. This CDR3 contains 16 residues. Losses at the gene ends were 1 base for V and 7 bases for J; bases not matched to a gene: 9. Germline V gives CDR1 MDHEN, CDR2 SYDVKM. Supplemented by reference TRBV28 and TRBJ2-1, the full variable domain reads DVKVTQSSRYLVKRTGEKVFLECVQDMDHENMFWYRQDPGLGLRLIYFSYDVKMKEKGDIPEGYSVSREKKERFSLILESASTNQTSMYLCASSLFGRVYGNEQFFGPGTRLTVL.

The chain has TRBV7-2 and TRBJ2-5; the D gene is possibly TRBD1 (7 bases). Germline V CDR1 and CDR2: SGHTA, FQGNSA. V dropped 4 bases and J dropped 1 base, with 16 bases sitting between them. The length of the CDR3 is 16 residues. The CDR3 nucleotides are TGTGCCAGCAGCTCCTACGGAGGGGGCTTCCAAGAGACCCAGTACTTC. Translation gives CASSSYGGGFQETQYF.

The rearrangement joins TRBV6-2 or TRBV6-3 to TRBJ1-5; 7 nucleotides match TRBD1. Germline assignment: CDR1 MNHEY and CDR2 SVGEGT. The CDR3 is 18 residues long. V was clipped by 4 bases and J by 0 bases; unmatched bases: 12. CDR3 DNA sequence: TGTGCCAGCAGTTCCTTAGGGGGCAGCCTCTATAGCAATCAGCCCCAGCATTTT. This translates into CASSSLGGSLYSNQPQHF.

The V gene is TRBV28, the J gene TRBJ2-1, with D perhaps matching TRBD1 (6 bases). Germline V CDR1 and CDR2: MDHEN, SYDVKM. With 0 bases removed from V and 9 bases from J, the gap between germline ends came to 9 bases. This CDR3 comprises 13 residues. The CDR3 coding sequence is TGTGCCAGCAGTTTATGGGCAGGGGCTGAGCAGTTCTTC. Amino acid sequence: CASSLWAGAEQFF.

The chain has TRBV7-9 and TRBJ1-6; no firm D call. The CDR3 spans 14 residues. Between the trimmed V and J ends, which lost 5 bases and 4 bases, there was a span of 9 bases. The germline V gene has CDR1 SEHNR and CDR2 FQNEAQ (reference sequence). The CDR3 region has the DNA TGTGCCAGCAGCGCTGGGCCTTATAATTCACCCCTCCACTTT. Amino acid sequence: CASSAGPYNSPLHF.

This chain joins TRBV19 and TRBJ2-1, with TRBD2 as a possible D gene (5 bases). From germline, CDR1 is LNHDA and CDR2 SQIVND (reference sequence). The CDR3 runs 13 residues. V was clipped by 0 bases and J by 15 bases, with 15 bases between them. For the CDR3, the DNA is TGTGCCAGTAGTATAGAAATGGCGGGCCGGGTGTTCTTC. Its protein product is CASSIEMAGRVFF.